This TCR beta chain appears in the sequencing data of a study of blood T cell repertoires in COVID-19 (dated by TCRdb to 2018 to 2020). About the study as a whole: Samples covering the acute and convalescent phases of COVID-19 were provided by collaborators in the United States, Italy and Spain. The sample metadata nearly always contained a de-identified subject ID, COVID-19 status, age in years and sex. The samples were drawn from two sources: the first 160 participants of the ongoing ImmuneRACE study, and 950 to 1,500 subjects contributed by 6 global collaborators. The repertoires were released in a freely available public database meant as a resource for research on the immune response to SARS-CoV-2. HLA class I and class II types, where available, came from metadata supplied by the sample provider rather than from assay-based typing. The dataset comprised deeply sampled blood TCRbeta repertoires from subjects exposed to, actively infected with, or recovered from COVID-19. The material from the prospective study consisted of cDNA or gDNA derived from T cells, B-cell-depleted T cells, or PBMCs. The paper as a whole reports these results and caveats: Clinical and demographic metadata were provided uncurated, with the amount varying by source and participant.

TCRbeta CDR3 regions were amplified from genomic DNA by means of the immunoSEQ Assay, a bias-controlled multiplex PCR. The authors' pipeline ran thus. The number of nucleated cells in each sample was estimated by amplification of reference gene primers within the assay. To quantify the absolute abundance of each unique TCRbeta CDR3 rearrangement, sequence reads were collapsed and filtered. For each sample, productive Simpson clonality was calculated by taking the square root of Simpson's diversity index across productive rearrangements. TCRdb retrieved this table from immuneACCESS and kept in-frame rearrangements only. Not all clones are present; in checked studies, unresolved V genes account for under half, and no reason is known for the remainder. The V and J calls and the clone size are those of that table, but D and trimming were determined from the DNA. Within this sample are about 240,000 clones, with approximately 86% of them counted one time only. The ten most abundant clones make up 6% to 9% of the sample.

Another Seattle source contributed samples from volunteer blood donors who had recovered from COVID-19. Collaborating institutions collected whole blood in K2EDTA tubes following their own protocols. For TCRbeta analysis, collaborators shipped samples as frozen whole blood, isolated PBMCs, or DNA extracted from either of those sample types. Note on this clone: Its target antigen remains unknown. The sample holds no much larger clone one base away, and base qualities are not on file.

From the cysteine up to the phenylalanine, the CDR3 has a length of 14 residues. CDR3 DNA only is kept here, 42 bases in frame from base 1. Looking up the germline V gene yields CDR1 SNHLY and CDR2 FYNNEI. Cut back by 6 bases and 5 bases, the V and J ends lie 15 bases apart. This clonotype was sampled from a man aged 60 to 69 who had recovered from COVID-19. Sequencing used peripheral blood. The V and J segments used are TRBV2 and TRBJ2-3; the best D guess is TRBD2, with 5 bases matching. The sequenced DNA: TGTGCCAGCAGGGAAACTAGTTCAGGAGATACGCAGTATTTT. Its coded protein is CASRETSSGDTQYF. Here the CDR3 is joined to the reference TRBV2 and TRBJ2-3 genes, and the full variable domain is: EPEVTQTPSHQVTQMGQEVILRCVPISNHLYFYWYRQILGQKVEFLVSFYNNEISEKSEIFDDQFSVERPDGSNFTLKIRSTKLEDSAMYFCASRETSSGDTQYFGPGTRLTVL.